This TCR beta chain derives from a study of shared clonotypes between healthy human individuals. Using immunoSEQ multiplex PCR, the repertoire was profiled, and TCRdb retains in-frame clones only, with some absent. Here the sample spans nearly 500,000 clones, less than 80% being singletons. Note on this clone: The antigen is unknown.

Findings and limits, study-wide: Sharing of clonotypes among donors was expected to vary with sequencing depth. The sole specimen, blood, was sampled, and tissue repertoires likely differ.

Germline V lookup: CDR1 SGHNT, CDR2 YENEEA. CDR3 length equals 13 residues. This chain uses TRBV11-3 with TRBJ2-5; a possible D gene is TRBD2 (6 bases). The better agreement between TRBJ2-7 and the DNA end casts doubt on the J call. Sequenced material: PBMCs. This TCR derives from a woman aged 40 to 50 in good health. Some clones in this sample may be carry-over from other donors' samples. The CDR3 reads CASSLGRGYEQYF. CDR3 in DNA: TGTGCCAGCAGCTTGGGGCGGGGCTACGAGCAGTACTTC.